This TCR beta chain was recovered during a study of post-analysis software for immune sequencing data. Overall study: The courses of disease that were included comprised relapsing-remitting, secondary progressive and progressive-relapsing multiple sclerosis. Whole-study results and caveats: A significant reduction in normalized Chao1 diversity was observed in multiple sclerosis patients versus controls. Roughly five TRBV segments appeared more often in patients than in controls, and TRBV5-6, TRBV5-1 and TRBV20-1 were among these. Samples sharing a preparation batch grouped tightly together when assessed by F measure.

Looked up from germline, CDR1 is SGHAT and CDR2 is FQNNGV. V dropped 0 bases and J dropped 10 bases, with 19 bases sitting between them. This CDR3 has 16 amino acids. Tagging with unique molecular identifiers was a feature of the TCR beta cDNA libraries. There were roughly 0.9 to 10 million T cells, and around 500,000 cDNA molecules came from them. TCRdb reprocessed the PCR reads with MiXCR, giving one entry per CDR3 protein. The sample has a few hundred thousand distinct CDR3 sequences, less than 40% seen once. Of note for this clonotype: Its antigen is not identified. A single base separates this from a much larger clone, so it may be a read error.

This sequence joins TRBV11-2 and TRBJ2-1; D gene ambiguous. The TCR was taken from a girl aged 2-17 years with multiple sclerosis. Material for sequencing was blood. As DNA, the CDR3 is TGTGCCAGCAGCTTAGATCCTCGCGCAACTTCCTACGAGCAGTTCTTC. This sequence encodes CASSLDPRATSYEQFF.